This T cell receptor beta chain emerged from a study of cytomegalovirus exposure and HLA in healthy donors (dated by TCRdb to 2017 to 2019). For context, the study as a whole: In an earlier analysis of approximately 500 of the donors, under 300 Gb of sequence data and approximately 100 million unique TCR beta sequences from 180 million or so T cells were reported. An early release covering roughly 580 HLA-typed donors comprised about 300 gigabases of sequencing data and approximately 85 million unique TCR sequences. The genetic ancestry cluster associated with self-reported Caucasian donors included 81% of the roughly 410 genotyped donors. The aim of the study was to test whether cataloging public T cell receptors could identify signatures of past pathogen exposure. The study used immunosequencing to profile the T cell repertoires of approximately 650 subjects and linked those repertoires to cytomegalovirus serostatus. Along with the approximately 600-subject first cohort, a separate validation cohort of around 110 different subjects was used. High-throughput TCR immunosequencing, statistical association of individual TCRs with disease status, and machine learning were combined to predict cytomegalovirus infection status. In a later analysis, previously published TCR beta repertoires from more than 500 donors were re-analyzed and high-resolution HLA genotyping was added so that TCR occurrence patterns could be studied. The later analysis used no new phenotypic data to find candidate immune exposures, relying instead on TCR beta sequences and their occurrence across donors. To decide whether each TCR beta V gene segment behaved as functional or pseudogenic, an earlier analysis of over 500 of the donors relied on high-throughput TCR beta sequencing. Donor age, sex, ethnicity and CMV serostatus were compiled alongside the repertoire data. Genome-wide SNP genotypes for about 55% of the 666 donors were used in a later genetic analysis, which treated that subset as a discovery cohort. Every repertoire in the discovery cohort had been generated on one and the same sequencing platform. Class I and class II HLA loci were covered by the typing at four-digit resolution. Typing coverage differed by locus: A, B, C, DRB1 and DQB1 were typed in roughly 620-630 donors, DQA1 in approximately 520, DPA1 in 600 to 610, and DPB1 in 472. Because of strong linkage in the cohort, 5 or 6 DR-DQ haplotypes were treated as single units for association and clustering. Among about 410 genotyped donors of the cohort, an average of roughly 230,000 unique TCR beta nucleotide sequences was sequenced per donor, of which roughly 18% were non-productive.

For this clone: It has no known antigen specificity. The record has no base qualities; no much larger clone is one base away.

Libraries were prepared through the immunoSEQ multiplex PCR assay. The multiplex PCR relied on a mix of 60 forward primers for TCR Vbeta segments and 13 reverse primers for TCR Jbeta segments. A multiplex PCR assay on genomic DNA amplified the CDR3 region of rearranged TCR beta genes. Amplified TCR beta libraries were sequenced as 87-base-pair reads on the Illumina HiSeq System. On the study's bioinformatics: In a later analysis, roughly 80 million unique TCR beta chains were counted across the roughly 670 repertoires, and about 9.9 million of these chains were shared by at least two donors. Raw reads were error-corrected and collapsed into unique sequences by a nearest-neighbor algorithm in which closely related sequences were merged to remove PCR and sequencing errors. To assign V, D and J gene segments, CDR3 sequences were aligned to IMGT reference sequences. For a sequence to be retained, at least a six-nucleotide match to both a V gene segment and a J gene segment was required. A rearrangement was called productive if the CDR3 had no stop codons and remained in frame with V and J, and every other rearrangement was called non-productive. Following IMGT convention, CDR3 was defined as the stretch from the second conserved V-encoded cysteine to the conserved J-encoded phenylalanine. Sequences without an unambiguous match to a single V gene segment were excluded from the earlier analysis of several hundred of the donors. In an earlier analysis of 500 to 750 of the donors, V segments were called functional above 56.7% productive rearrangements and were called segregating when the between-donor standard deviation exceeded 5%. A statistical classification framework was built for diagnosing cytomegalovirus status from the catalog of TCR beta chain sequences. A later analysis assigned V and J genes by comparing TCR nucleotide sequences with IMGT/GENE-DB human TR gene sequences. A later analysis assigned CDR3 sequences and most-parsimonious VDJ recombination scenarios with the TCRdist pipeline. In a later analysis, each TCR beta chain was defined by its CDR3 amino acid sequence together with its V-gene family, and reads without a unique V-gene family were excluded. To address suspected cross-contamination and a sequencing artifact, a later analysis removed around 590 highly shared, low-generation-probability nucleotide sequences. For each public chain, a later analysis derived a clonal expansion index from normalized ranks of inferred template counts within each repertoire. In a later analysis, generation probabilities were computed using a VDJ recombination model fitted to out-of-frame rearrangements, and the results were checked against IGoR. A later analysis scored TCR-TCR, TCR-HLA and TCR-CMV co-occurrence with hypergeometric tests, applying a repertoire-size bias correction to TCR pairs. A later analysis estimated false discovery rates by permuting HLA or CMV assignments 20 times. In a later analysis, co-occurring TCRs were grouped using DBSCAN, and TCRdist sequence similarity was added for clustering within HLA-allele-positive subsets. For co-occurrence clustering, repertoires with fewer than 30,000 or more than 120,000 public chains were excluded, along with five repertoires with anomalous nucleotide sharing. Here the immuneACCESS table is served through TCRdb, limited to in-frame sequences with V and J called. Missing clones are a known gap in these copies; in checked studies unresolved V genes cover under half, and the rest lacks a known reason. V, J and clone size are those of that table, while D and trimming were read from the DNA. The sample profile shows under 35,000 clones; 44% of them were found once. The top ten hold roughly 2.1% of the sample.

The cohort consisted of hundreds of healthy bone marrow donors. Cohort members were all nominally healthy when sampled, although unrecorded immune exposures were likely present. The donor tested CMV seronegative, placing the donor among the approximately 360 seronegative members of the cohort. A peripheral blood sample was provided by each donor, and peripheral blood mononuclear cells were used for TCR beta sequencing. Genomic DNA extraction from the blood cell samples was performed with the Qiagen DNeasy Blood Extraction Kit. Study-wide conclusions, independent of this receptor: A cluster of highly shared sequence variants was judged likely to represent a technical artifact of the sequencing pipeline. Cytomegalovirus status was reported to be diagnosed by the classifier with high specificity and sensitivity in both the original and validation cohorts. Presence/absence analyses assumed roughly uniform sequencing depth across donors, an assumption that may not hold. The authors suggested that the approach could potentially be generalized to other disease states and immunological phenotypes. Several of the top co-occurrence clusters appeared to be linked to parvovirus B19, influenza, CMV and Epstein-Barr virus, according to a later analysis. While some public TCRs were present in many individuals, most TCR sequences turned up only very rarely across donors. This cohort had only TCR beta chains sequenced, and the lack of alpha or paired-chain data limited which features could be detected. Because some donors lacked HLA typing at each locus, the association tests relied only on the typed subset. According to a later analysis, most CMV-associated TCR beta chains appeared to be HLA-restricted, and the HLA associations seemed to be driven largely by CMV exposure. A further reported finding was that TCR beta sequences accurately predicted the HLA-A and HLA-B alleles for most subjects in the first cohort. Broadly in line with IMGT annotations, most TCR beta V segments showed up in productive rearrangements about 87% or about 30% of the time in an earlier analysis of 587 of the donors. Linkage disequilibrium might explain the correlated functional status among segregating V segments, but an unknown experimental factor could not be ruled out. A few of the identified cytomegalovirus-associated TCR beta chains were confirmed in vitro to be specific for cytomegalovirus antigens. Over 15 rarely observed V segments, including chromosome 9 orphons, were excluded from the earlier analysis of a few hundred of the donors because counts were too low. At a false discovery rate of 0.05, a later analysis linked roughly 17,000 TCR beta sequences to specific HLA alleles. When HLA alleles, especially DR and DQ, strongly co-occurred, TCR associations were difficult to assign to individual alleles. A later genetic analysis associated a missense DCLRE1C variant with V-gene and J-gene trimming of TCR beta chains, and an independent cohort replicated the association. A total of roughly 160 TCR beta chains were listed by the study as associated with cytomegalovirus. Because the 87-base-pair reads could not distinguish some IMGT-functional V segments, including TRBV6-2 and TRBV6-3, those segments were excluded. The only immune exposure information available for the cohort was CMV serostatus. Compared with equally common non-associated chains, HLA-associated TCR beta chains in a later analysis were more clonally expanded and had lower generation probabilities. In a later analysis, TCR association rates were found to vary across HLA loci, with the most associated TCRs seen for DRB1 alleles and the fewest for HLA-C alleles. In a later genetic analysis, fewer N-insertions in productive TCRs were reported among donors in an Asian-associated ancestry cluster than the roughly 640-donor mean.

The V end gives up 5 bases and the J end 2 bases, leaving 10 bases in the junction not matched to a gene. Spanning cysteine to phenylalanine, the CDR3 consists of 16 amino acids. Only the CDR3 portion is preserved as DNA: 48 bases, with reading frame beginning at the first base. The germline V gene (reference sequence) gives CDR1 as LNHNV and CDR2 as YYDKDF. The sequence is built from TRBV15 and TRBJ2-3, with 7 bases in between that match TRBD2. The material sequenced was PBMCs. This sequence was found in a woman aged 50 to 65 in good health and CMV-seronegative. The nucleotide sequence is given as TGTGCCACCAGCCTTCGTAAGCGGGACCCCACAGATACGCAGTATTTT. This is translated as CATSLRKRDPTDTQYF.